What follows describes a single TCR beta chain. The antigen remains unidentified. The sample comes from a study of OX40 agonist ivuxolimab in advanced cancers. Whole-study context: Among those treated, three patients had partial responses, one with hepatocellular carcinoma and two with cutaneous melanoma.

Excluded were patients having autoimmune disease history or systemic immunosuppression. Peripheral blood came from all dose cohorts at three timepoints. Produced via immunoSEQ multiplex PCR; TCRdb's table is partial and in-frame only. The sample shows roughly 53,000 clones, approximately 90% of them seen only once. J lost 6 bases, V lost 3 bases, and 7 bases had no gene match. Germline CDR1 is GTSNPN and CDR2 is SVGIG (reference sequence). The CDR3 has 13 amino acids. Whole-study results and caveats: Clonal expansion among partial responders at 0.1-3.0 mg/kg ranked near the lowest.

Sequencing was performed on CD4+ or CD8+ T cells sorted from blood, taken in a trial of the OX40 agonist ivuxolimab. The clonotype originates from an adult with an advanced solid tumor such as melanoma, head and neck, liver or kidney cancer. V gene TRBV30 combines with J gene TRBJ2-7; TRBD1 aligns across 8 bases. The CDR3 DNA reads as TGTGCCTGGAGCAGGGGGCCGCCTGGCGAGCAGTACTTC. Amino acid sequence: CAWSRGPPGEQYF. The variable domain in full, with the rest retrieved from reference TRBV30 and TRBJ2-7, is SQTIHQWPATLVQPVGSPLSLECTVEGTSNPNLYWYRQAAGRGLQLLFYSVGIGQISSEVPQNLSASRPQDRQFILSSKKLLLSDSGFYLCAWSRGPPGEQYFGPGTRLTVT.